Following are 10 T cell receptor beta chains from one sample sequenced in a study of blood T cell repertoires in COVID-19. Sequencing used immunoSEQ multiplex PCR; TCRdb keeps in-frame clones, though not all of them. The sample lists roughly 150,000 clones, less than 85% occurring once. The specimen was peripheral blood. The receptor source for this set is a woman aged 80 or over with active or convalescent COVID-19.

V usage is TRBV6-5 and J usage is TRBJ2-2, with TRBD2 identical over 8 bases. The V gene's germline CDR1 is MNHEY and CDR2 SVGAGI. The CDR3 totals 15 residues. Unmatched junction bases numbered 10, after V lost 8 bases and J lost 5 bases. This CDR3 reads CASSGGGRFTGELFF. For the CDR3, the DNA is TGTGCCAGCTCCGGCGGCGGGAGGTTTACCGGGGAGCTGTTTTTT.

This clone was observed a handful of times. The chain links TRBV27 to TRBJ2-2; the D gene is possibly TRBD1 (5 bases). CDR1 is MNHEY, CDR2 SMNVEV, per germline (reference sequence). The V and J ends lost 4 bases and 8 bases respectively, with 17 bases between them. The CDR3 loop spans 15 amino acids. The CDR3: CASSYIRQFGGELFF. CDR3 bases: TGTGCCAGCAGTTACATCCGACAGTTTGGGGGGGAGCTGTTTTTT.

This chain uses TRBV7-8 with TRBJ2-1, with 14 nucleotides matching TRBD2. V lost 0 bases to trimming and J lost 4 bases; unmatched junction nucleotides: 5. Germline CDR1 is SGHVS and CDR2 is FQNEAQ. The CDR3 is 18 residues long. The CDR3 bases are TGTGCCAGCAGCTTAGCGGGGACTAGCGGGAGTCGGTACAATGAGCAGTTCTTC. Translating it yields CASSLAGTSGSRYNEQFF.

The genes are TRBV18 and TRBJ1-5, with 8 bases that match TRBD1. Germline-derived CDR1 and CDR2 are KGHSH and LQKENI. V was clipped by 6 bases and J by 7 bases; unmatched bases: 11. CDR3 length: 15 amino acids. The CDR3: CASSESDRGGQPQHF. CDR3 sequence (DNA): TGTGCCAGCTCGGAGAGTGACAGGGGAGGACAGCCCCAGCATTTT.

This clone came up a few times. The chain joins TRBV10-2 to TRBJ2-2; unclear D gene. The CDR3 is 13 residues long. Germline V gene sequence: CDR1 WSHSY, CDR2 SAAADI. Trimming shortened V by 6 bases and J by 0 bases, and 5 bases separated the two germline ends. This CDR3 is CASSLTNTGELFF. The CDR3 coding sequence is TGCGCCAGCAGCCTTACGAACACCGGGGAGCTGTTTTTT.

V is TRBV30 and J is TRBJ1-2; the D gene is possibly TRBD1 (6 bases). The CDR3 runs 13 residues. Germline lookup yields CDR1 GTSNPN and CDR2 SVGIG (reference sequence). Trimming shortened V by 8 bases and J by 4 bases, and 17 bases separated the two germline ends. This CDR3 is CAQGRGASYGYTF. CDR3 DNA: TGTGCCCAGGGGAGGGGCGCGAGCTATGGCTACACCTTC.

The rearrangement joins TRBV5-4 to TRBJ2-4; D possibly corresponds to TRBD2 (6 bases). The CDR3 is 16 residues long. Trimming removed 2 bases at V and 6 bases at J, with 18 bases between. The V gene's germline CDR1 is SGHNT and CDR2 YYREEE (reference sequence). The CDR3 region has the DNA TGTGCCAGCAGCTTCAAGACAGCGGCCGGGGGAAACATTCAGTACTTC. It codes for CASSFKTAAGGNIQYF.

The V and J genes are TRBV5-1 and TRBJ2-7; TRBD2 matches at 8 bases. The CDR3 is 15 residues long. The germline CDR1 and CDR2 sequences are SGHRS and YFSETQ. V was pared by 5 bases and J by 4 bases, with 11 bases of the junction left unmatched. The CDR3 sequence is CASSWQPAGEYEQYF. The CDR3 DNA sequence: TGCGCCAGCAGTTGGCAACCAGCGGGAGAGTACGAGCAGTACTTC.

The rearrangement links TRBV3-1 (or the pseudogene TRBV3-2) to TRBJ2-7, with 10 bases lining up with TRBD1. The J segment lost 3 bases and the V segment lost 6 bases, leaving 2 bases of the junction unmatched. Germline V gene lookup returns CDR1 LGHDT and CDR2 YNNKEL (reference sequence). The CDR3 extends over 13 amino acids. The CDR3 coding sequence is TGTGCCAGCAGGACAGGGGGCAACTACGAGCAGTACTTC. Its translation is CASRTGGNYEQYF.

The V call is TRBV4-1, the J call TRBJ2-7; maybe TRBD2 (6 bases). The length of the CDR3 is 15 residues. The germline V gene has CDR1 MGHRA and CDR2 YSYEKL. V was trimmed by 1 base and J by 2 bases, leaving 12 bases between them. The CDR3 nucleotides read TGCGCCAGCAGCCAAGGGAGGGAAGGGACCTACGAGCAGTACTTC. The encoded protein is CASSQGREGTYEQYF.